The 21 T cell receptor beta chains below were found in one sample sequenced in a study of shared clonotypes between healthy human individuals. Some clones are missing from TCRdb's copy, which holds only in-frame ones; the method was immunoSEQ multiplex PCR. The sample has some 2,000,000 clones, approximately 95% seen once. The sequenced sample consisted of naive CD4+ T cells sorted from blood. Documented subset: CD45RA+ positively selected. These receptors all come from a man younger than 35 in good health.

The chain employs TRBV19 and TRBJ2-4; 7 nucleotides agree with TRBD2. J lost 0 bases, V lost 0 bases, and 5 bases had no gene match. The CDR3 loop spans 17 amino acids. Germline lookup yields CDR1 LNHDA and CDR2 SQIVND (reference sequence). CDR3 residues: CASSIDGRGIAKNIQYF. CDR3 nucleotide sequence: TGTGCCAGTAGTATAGATGGGAGGGGTATAGCCAAAAACATTCAGTACTTC.

The genes are TRBV15 and TRBJ2-3; D remains unclear. Germline CDR1 reads LNHNV; CDR2 reads YYDKDF (reference sequence). Trimming shortened V by 3 bases and J by 2 bases, and 3 bases separated the two germline ends. The CDR3 consists of 12 residues. The CDR3 DNA sequence: TGTGCCACCAGCAGGTTCACAGATACGCAGTATTTT. It specifies CATSRFTDTQYF.

The J gene is TRBJ1-4, the V gene TRBV30; 8 bases agree with TRBD1. This CDR3 is built from 15 residues. Trimming removed 2 bases from V and 6 bases from J; junction bases left unmatched: 8. From germline, CDR1 is GTSNPN and CDR2 SVGIG (reference sequence). In nucleotides, the CDR3 is TGTGCCTGGAGTCGAGGACAGGGTCGGTATGAAAAACTGTTTTTT. It translates to CAWSRGQGRYEKLFF. The entire variable domain, with the rest obtained from reference TRBV30 and TRBJ1-4, is as follows: SQTIHQWPATLVQPVGSPLSLECTVEGTSNPNLYWYRQAAGRGLQLLFYSVGIGQISSEVPQNLSASRPQDRQFILSSKKLLLSDSGFYLCAWSRGQGRYEKLFFGSGTQLSVL.

This clone was recorded a few times. Other DNA sequences in the same sample also yield this CDR3. J is TRBJ1-3 and V is TRBV18; D remains unclear. V lost 3 bases to trimming and J lost 0 bases, with 3 bases between them. Germline V gene data show CDR1 as KGHSH and CDR2 as LQKENI. The CDR3 totals 13 residues. CDR3 in DNA: TGTGCCAGCTCACCGGACTCTGGAAACACCATATATTTT. This encodes CASSPDSGNTIYF.

This chain connects TRBV6-5 to TRBJ2-7; no clear D gene. The CDR3 sequence is 14 residues long. CDR1 is MNHEY and CDR2 is SVGAGI in the germline V gene. Trimming pared 8 bases from V and 1 base from J, leaving 15 bases between. The CDR3 sequence is CASGRSILSYEQYF. CDR3 DNA sequence: TGTGCCAGCGGGCGGTCCATTCTTTCCTACGAGCAGTACTTC.

The chain has TRBV30 and TRBJ2-3; possible D gene TRBD2, 6 bases. Germline CDR1 reads GTSNPN; CDR2 reads SVGIG (reference sequence). The CDR3 is 13 residues long. Trimming removed 6 bases from V and 2 bases from J, with 12 bases in between. The CDR3 spells CACLRGFTDTQYF. CDR3 nucleotide sequence: TGTGCCTGTTTACGGGGGTTCACAGATACGCAGTATTTT.

In its sample, this clone was seen once. The genes are TRBV5-1 and TRBJ1-5; no definite D call. The V end was cut by 3 bases, the J end by 6 bases, with 16 bases between. The CDR3 spans 15 residues. From germline, CDR1 is SGHRS and CDR2 YFSETQ. CDR3 bases: TGCGCCAGCAGCTATTCCGGGGAGGCTAGTCAGCCCCAGCATTTT. This gives the protein CASSYSGEASQPQHF.

This clone has a single count. The chain is built from TRBV6-5 and TRBJ2-7; D may be TRBD1 (5 bases). V dropped 6 bases and J dropped 4 bases, with 13 bases sitting between them. The CDR3 loop spans 13 amino acids. Germline V CDR1 and CDR2: MNHEY, SVGAGI. The CDR3 nucleotides are TGTGCCAGCAGCCGTAGACAGTTTTACGAGCAGTACTTC. Encoded protein: CASSRRQFYEQYF.

This sequence joins TRBV6-5 and TRBJ1-1, with D maybe TRBD1 (5 bases). V dropped 1 base and J dropped 8 bases, with 11 bases sitting between them. This CDR3 has 13 residues. Germline CDR1 MNHEY, CDR2 SVGAGI. The CDR3 reads CASSYLRGREAFF. The CDR3, as DNA: TGTGCCAGCAGTTACTTGCGGGGCAGGGAAGCTTTCTTT.

This clone occurred a few times. This CDR3 is also generated by other DNA sequences in the sample. The chain employs TRBV5-1 and TRBJ1-2; D not certain. The CDR3 runs 13 residues. Trimming took 1 base from V and 2 from J, leaving 6 bases between them. In germline, CDR1 is SGHRS, CDR2 YFSETQ. DNA of the CDR3: TGCGCCAGCAGCTTGACAGAGAACTATGGCTACACCTTC. Its translation is CASSLTENYGYTF.

V and J are TRBV18 and TRBJ2-7, with D perhaps matching TRBD1 (5 bases). Trimming stripped 3 bases from V and 3 bases from J, with 9 bases between. The germline gives CDR1 KGHSH, CDR2 LQKENI. CDR3 length: 13 amino acids. CDR3 protein: CASSPDIIYEQYF. The CDR3 region has the DNA TGTGCCAGCTCACCGGACATCATCTACGAGCAGTACTTC.

The V call is TRBV11-2, the J call TRBJ2-7; 7 nucleotides match TRBD1. CDR1 is SGHAT and CDR2 is FQNNGV in the germline V gene. The CDR3 consists of 14 residues. Losses at the gene ends were 4 bases for V and 4 bases for J; bases not matched to a gene: 7. CDR3 bases: TGTGCCAGCAGCTCAACAGGGGATACGTACGAGCAGTACTTC. This gives the protein CASSSTGDTYEQYF.

The chain carries TRBV15 and TRBJ1-2, with D unresolved. The CDR3 length is 13 residues. CDR1 and CDR2 (germline): LNHNV, YYDKDF (reference sequence). Trimming stripped 1 base from V and 4 bases from J, with 7 bases between. Here the CDR3 DNA reads TGTGCCACCAGCAGAGCTCCTGTCTATGGCTACACCTTC. Its protein product is CATSRAPVYGYTF.

The chain combines TRBV5-8 with TRBJ1-1; 9 nucleotides align to TRBD1. Germline V gene sequence: CDR1 SGHTS, CDR2 YDEGEE. The trim removed 0 bases at V and 2 bases at J, leaving 2 bases unmatched. The CDR3 spans 15 residues. CDR3 amino acids: CASSLGDRDNTEAFF. The CDR3 DNA follows: TGTGCCAGCAGCTTGGGGGACAGGGACAACACTGAAGCTTTCTTT.

On this clone: Other DNA sequences in this sample translate to the same CDR3. V gene TRBV5-1 combines with J gene TRBJ2-3, with unresolved D. V dropped 4 bases and J dropped 0 bases, with 9 bases sitting between them. This CDR3 has 14 residues. Germline V lookup: CDR1 SGHRS, CDR2 YFSETQ. CDR3 loop: CASSRGDSTDTQYF. In nucleotides, the CDR3 is TGCGCCAGCAGCCGTGGCGATAGCACAGATACGCAGTATTTT.

The chain uses TRBV28 and TRBJ1-5; unclear D gene. Trimming removed 6 bases at V and 0 bases at J, with 12 bases between. Germline-derived CDR1 and CDR2 are MDHEN and SYDVKM. This CDR3 region has 15 residues. The CDR3 loop reads CASSRPWGSNQPQHF. CDR3 coding DNA: TGTGCCAGCAGCCGACCGTGGGGTAGCAATCAGCCCCAGCATTTT.

The V call is TRBV27, the J call TRBJ2-3; tentatively, D is TRBD2 (6 bases). CDR1 MNHEY and CDR2 SMNVEV come from the germline V gene (reference sequence). Trimming removed 1 base from V and 4 bases from J, with 9 bases in between. There are 14 residues in the CDR3. This CDR3 is CASSLWGGSDTQYF. The CDR3 bases are TGTGCCAGCAGTTTATGGGGAGGTTCAGATACGCAGTATTTT.

The chain combines TRBV30 with TRBJ2-3; TRBD1 matches 10 bases. The V and J ends lost 1 base and 2 bases, in that order; junction bases with no gene match: 6. There are 16 residues in the CDR3. Germline loops: CDR1 GTSNPN, CDR2 SVGIG (reference sequence). CDR3 sequence (DNA): TGTGCCTGGAGTGCGAGGACAGGGGGTGTCACAGATACGCAGTATTTT. Translation: CAWSARTGGVTDTQYF. Based on the CDR3 plus reference TRBV30 and TRBJ2-3, the full variable domain is SQTIHQWPATLVQPVGSPLSLECTVEGTSNPNLYWYRQAAGRGLQLLFYSVGIGQISSEVPQNLSASRPQDRQFILSSKKLLLSDSGFYLCAWSARTGGVTDTQYFGPGTRLTVL.

This clone was recorded once. At one end, the junction sequence differs from germline, possibly due to a read error. The chain links TRBV5-1 to TRBJ2-5; possible D gene TRBD2, 6 bases. The CDR3 spans 13 residues. Germline V gene lookup returns CDR1 SGHRS and CDR2 YFSETQ. The CDR3 bases are TGCGCCAGCAGCTCCCGGGACTCCTTTCTATCGCACTTC. Protein product: CASSSRDSFLSHF.

V is TRBV18 and J is TRBJ2-1; no reliable D call. The CDR3 loop spans 16 amino acids. V lost 3 bases, J lost 0 bases, and 12 bases lay in between. Germline loops: CDR1 KGHSH, CDR2 LQKENI. The CDR3: CASSPAVPSSYNEQFF. The CDR3 coding sequence is TGTGCCAGCTCACCGGCAGTACCCAGCTCCTACAATGAGCAGTTCTTC.

As regards this clone: The sample has other DNA sequences that encode this CDR3 too. The V and J genes are TRBV5-1 and TRBJ2-2; the D gene is possibly TRBD1 (5 bases). This CDR3 is built from 14 residues. CDR1 SGHRS and CDR2 YFSETQ come from the germline V gene. V shed 3 bases and J shed 4 bases, with 10 bases lying between them. Here the CDR3 reads CASSSRVGTGELFF. The CDR3 DNA reads TGCGCCAGCAGCTCCAGGGTGGGCACCGGGGAGCTGTTTTTT.